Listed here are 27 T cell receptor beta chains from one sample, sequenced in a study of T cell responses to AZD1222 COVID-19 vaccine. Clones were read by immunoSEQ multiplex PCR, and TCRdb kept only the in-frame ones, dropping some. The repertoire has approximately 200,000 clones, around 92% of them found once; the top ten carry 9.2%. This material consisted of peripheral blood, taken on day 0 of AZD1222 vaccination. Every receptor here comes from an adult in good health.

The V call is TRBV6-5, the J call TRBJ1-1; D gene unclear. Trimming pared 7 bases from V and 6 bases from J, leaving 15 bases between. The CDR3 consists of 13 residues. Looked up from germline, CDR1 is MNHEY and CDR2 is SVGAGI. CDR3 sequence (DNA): TGTGCCAGCAAGGCCAGGTTGGTCGCTGAAGCTTTCTTT. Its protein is CASKARLVAEAFF.

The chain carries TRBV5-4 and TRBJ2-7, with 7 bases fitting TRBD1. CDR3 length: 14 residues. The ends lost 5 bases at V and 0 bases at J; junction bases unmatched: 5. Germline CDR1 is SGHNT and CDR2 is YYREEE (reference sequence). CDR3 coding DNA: TGTGCCAGCAGTCGGGCAGGGGGCTCCTACGAGCAGTACTTC. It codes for CASSRAGGSYEQYF.

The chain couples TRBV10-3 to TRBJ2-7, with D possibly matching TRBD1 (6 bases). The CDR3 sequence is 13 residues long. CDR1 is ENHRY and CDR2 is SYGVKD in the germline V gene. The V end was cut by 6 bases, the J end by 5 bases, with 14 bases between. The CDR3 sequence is CAISYRVGNEQYF. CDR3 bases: TGTGCCATCAGCTACAGGGTGGGCAACGAGCAGTACTTC.

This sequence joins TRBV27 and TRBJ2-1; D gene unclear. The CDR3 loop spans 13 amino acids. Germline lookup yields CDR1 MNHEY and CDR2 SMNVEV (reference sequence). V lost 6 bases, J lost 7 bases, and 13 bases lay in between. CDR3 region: CASRGLERNEQFF. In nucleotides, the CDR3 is TGTGCCAGCAGGGGCCTGGAAAGGAATGAGCAGTTCTTC.

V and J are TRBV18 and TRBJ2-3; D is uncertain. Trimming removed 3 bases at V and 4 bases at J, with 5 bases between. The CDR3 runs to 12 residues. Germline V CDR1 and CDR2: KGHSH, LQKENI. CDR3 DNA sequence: TGTGCCAGCTCACCGGTGGCAGATACGCAGTATTTT. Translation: CASSPVADTQYF.

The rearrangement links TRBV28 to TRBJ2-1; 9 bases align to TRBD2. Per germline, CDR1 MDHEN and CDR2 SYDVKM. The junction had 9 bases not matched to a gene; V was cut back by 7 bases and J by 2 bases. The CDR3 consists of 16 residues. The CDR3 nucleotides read TGTGCCAGCAACTCCCCGGGACTAGCCCCCTACAATGAGCAGTTCTTC. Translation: CASNSPGLAPYNEQFF. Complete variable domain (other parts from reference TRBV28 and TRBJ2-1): DVKVTQSSRYLVKRTGEKVFLECVQDMDHENMFWYRQDPGLGLRLIYFSYDVKMKEKGDIPEGYSVSREKKERFSLILESASTNQTSMYLCASNSPGLAPYNEQFFGPGTRLTVL.

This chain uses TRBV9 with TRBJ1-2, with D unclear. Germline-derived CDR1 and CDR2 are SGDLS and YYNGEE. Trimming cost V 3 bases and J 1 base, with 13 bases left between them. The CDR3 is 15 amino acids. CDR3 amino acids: CASSAEPQINYGYTF. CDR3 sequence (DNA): TGTGCCAGCAGCGCAGAGCCACAGATTAACTATGGCTACACCTTC.

CDR3 loop: CASSLDRDYEQYF. The CDR3 DNA reads as TGCGCCAGCAGCTTGGACAGAGACTACGAGCAGTACTTC. The rearrangement uses TRBV5-1 and TRBJ2-7, with no clear D. The CDR3 consists of 13 residues. The V end was cut by 0 bases, the J end by 3 bases, with 7 bases between. The germline CDR1 and CDR2 sequences are SGHRS and YFSETQ.

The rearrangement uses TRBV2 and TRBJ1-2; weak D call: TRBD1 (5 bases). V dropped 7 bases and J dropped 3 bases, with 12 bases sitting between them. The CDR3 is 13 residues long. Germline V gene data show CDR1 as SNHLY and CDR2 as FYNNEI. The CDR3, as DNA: TGTGCCAGCATCGAGGGGATCGACTATGGCTACACCTTC. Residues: CASIEGIDYGYTF.

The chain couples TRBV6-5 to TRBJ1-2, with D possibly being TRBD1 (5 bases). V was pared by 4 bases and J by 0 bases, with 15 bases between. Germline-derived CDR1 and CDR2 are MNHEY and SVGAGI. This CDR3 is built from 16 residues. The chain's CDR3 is CASSFRGVSPNYGYTF. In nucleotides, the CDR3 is TGTGCCAGCAGTTTCCGAGGGGTCTCCCCTAACTATGGCTACACCTTC.

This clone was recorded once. CDR3 DNA: TGTGCCAGCAGTTACTTAGGGGCTCGGACTGAAGCTTTCTTT. The encoded protein is CASSYLGARTEAFF. The chain uses TRBV6-5 and TRBJ1-1, with a tentative D call TRBD1 (5 bases). CDR3 size: 14 residues. V was shortened by 1 base and J by 5 bases, with 11 bases between the two germline ends. Germline CDR1 and CDR2: MNHEY and SVGAGI.

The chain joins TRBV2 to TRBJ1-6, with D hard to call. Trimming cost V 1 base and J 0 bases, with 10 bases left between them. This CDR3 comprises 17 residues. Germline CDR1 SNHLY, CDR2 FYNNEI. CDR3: CASSEGWRSSYNSPLHF. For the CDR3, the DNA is TGTGCCAGCAGTGAAGGGTGGAGGAGCTCCTATAATTCACCCCTCCACTTT.

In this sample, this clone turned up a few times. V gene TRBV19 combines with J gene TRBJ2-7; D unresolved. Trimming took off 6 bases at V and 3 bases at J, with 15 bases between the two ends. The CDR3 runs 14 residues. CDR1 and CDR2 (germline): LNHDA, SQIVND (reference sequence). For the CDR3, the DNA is TGTGCCAGTAGGGACCCGGGTAGGGTCTACGAGCAGTACTTC. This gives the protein CASRDPGRVYEQYF.

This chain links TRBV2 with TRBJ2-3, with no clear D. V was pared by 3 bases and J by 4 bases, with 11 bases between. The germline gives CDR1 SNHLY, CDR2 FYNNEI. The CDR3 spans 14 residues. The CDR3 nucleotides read TGTGCCAGCAGTGAGTCTCTCCGGGCAGATACGCAGTATTTT. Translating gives CASSESLRADTQYF.

The CDR3 region has the DNA TGTGCCAGCAGTGCCCAGCCAGGCTCTAATGAAAAACTGTTTTTT. It is translated as CASSAQPGSNEKLFF. The chain has TRBV2 and TRBJ1-4; D unclear. Germline-derived CDR1 and CDR2 are SNHLY and FYNNEI. Trimming took off 4 bases at V and 3 bases at J, with 12 bases between the two ends. This CDR3 has 15 residues.

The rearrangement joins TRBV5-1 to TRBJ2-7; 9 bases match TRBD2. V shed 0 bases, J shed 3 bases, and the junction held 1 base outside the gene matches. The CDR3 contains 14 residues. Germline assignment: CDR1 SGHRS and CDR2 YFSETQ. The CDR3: CASSLGLAVYEQYF. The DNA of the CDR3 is TGCGCCAGCAGCTTGGGACTAGCGGTCTACGAGCAGTACTTC.

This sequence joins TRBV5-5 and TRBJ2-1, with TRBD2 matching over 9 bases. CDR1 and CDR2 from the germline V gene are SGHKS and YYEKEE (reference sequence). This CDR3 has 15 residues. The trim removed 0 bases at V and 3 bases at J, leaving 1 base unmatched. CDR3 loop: CASSLVAGDYNEQFF. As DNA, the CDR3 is TGTGCCAGCAGCTTGGTAGCGGGAGACTACAATGAGCAGTTCTTC.

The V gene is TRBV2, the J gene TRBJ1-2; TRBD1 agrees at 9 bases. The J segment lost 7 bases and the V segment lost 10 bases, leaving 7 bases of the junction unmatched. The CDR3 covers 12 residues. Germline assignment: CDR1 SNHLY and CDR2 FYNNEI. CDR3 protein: CANTQGASGYTF. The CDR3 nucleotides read TGTGCCAATACACAGGGGGCAAGTGGCTACACCTTC. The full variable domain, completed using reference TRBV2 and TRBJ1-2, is EPEVTQTPSHQVTQMGQEVILRCVPISNHLYFYWYRQILGQKVEFLVSFYNNEISEKSEIFDDQFSVERPDGSNFTLKIRSTKLEDSAMYFCANTQGASGYTFGSGTRLTVV.

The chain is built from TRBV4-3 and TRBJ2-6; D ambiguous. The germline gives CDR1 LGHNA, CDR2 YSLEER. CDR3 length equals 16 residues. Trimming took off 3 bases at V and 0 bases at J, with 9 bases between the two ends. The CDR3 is CASSQEPGSGANVLTF. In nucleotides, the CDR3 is TGCGCCAGCAGCCAGGAACCCGGCTCTGGGGCCAACGTCCTGACTTTC.

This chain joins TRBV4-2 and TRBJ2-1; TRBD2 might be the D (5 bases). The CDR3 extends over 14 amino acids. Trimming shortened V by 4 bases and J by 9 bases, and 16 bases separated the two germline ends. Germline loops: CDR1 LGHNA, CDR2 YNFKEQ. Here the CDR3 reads CASSPSLLAFEQFF. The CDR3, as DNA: TGTGCCAGCAGCCCCTCCCTTCTAGCATTTGAGCAGTTCTTC.

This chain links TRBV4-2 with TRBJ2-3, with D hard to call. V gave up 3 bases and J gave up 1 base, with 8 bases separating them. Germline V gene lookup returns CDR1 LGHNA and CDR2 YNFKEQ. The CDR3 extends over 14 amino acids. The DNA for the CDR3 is TGTGCCAGCAGCCAGGCCCAAGGCACAGATACGCAGTATTTT. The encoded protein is CASSQAQGTDTQYF.

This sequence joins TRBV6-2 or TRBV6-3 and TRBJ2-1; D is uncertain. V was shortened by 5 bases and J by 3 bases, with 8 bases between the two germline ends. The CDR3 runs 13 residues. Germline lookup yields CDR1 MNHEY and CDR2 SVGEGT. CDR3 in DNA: TGTGCCAGCAGTCCGGACCACTACAATGAGCAGTTCTTC. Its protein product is CASSPDHYNEQFF.

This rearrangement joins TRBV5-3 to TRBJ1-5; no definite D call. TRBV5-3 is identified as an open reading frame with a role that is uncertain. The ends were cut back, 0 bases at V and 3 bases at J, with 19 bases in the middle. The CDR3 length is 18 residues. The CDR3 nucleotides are TGTGCCAGAAGCTTGGTGGGGTTGTGCTATCTGTCCAATCAGCCCCAGCATTTT. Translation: CARSLVGLCYLSNQPQHF.

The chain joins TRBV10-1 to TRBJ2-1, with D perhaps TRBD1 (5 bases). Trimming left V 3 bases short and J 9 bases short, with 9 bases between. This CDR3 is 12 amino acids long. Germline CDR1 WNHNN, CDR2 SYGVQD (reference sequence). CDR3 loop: CASSELGVEQFF. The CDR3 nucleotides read TGCGCCAGCAGTGAATTAGGGGTTGAGCAGTTCTTC.

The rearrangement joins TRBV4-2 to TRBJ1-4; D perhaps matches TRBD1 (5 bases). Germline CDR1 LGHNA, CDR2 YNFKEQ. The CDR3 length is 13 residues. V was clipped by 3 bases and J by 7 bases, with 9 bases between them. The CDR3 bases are TGTGCCAGCAGCCAGGAGGGGACTGAAAAACTGTTTTTT. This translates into CASSQEGTEKLFF.

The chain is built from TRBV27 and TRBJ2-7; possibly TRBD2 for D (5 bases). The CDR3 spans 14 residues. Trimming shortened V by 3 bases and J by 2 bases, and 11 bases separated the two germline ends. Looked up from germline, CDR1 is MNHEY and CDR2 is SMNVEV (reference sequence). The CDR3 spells CASSFSYGTYEQYF. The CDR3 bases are TGTGCCAGCAGTTTCTCATACGGGACCTACGAGCAGTACTTC.

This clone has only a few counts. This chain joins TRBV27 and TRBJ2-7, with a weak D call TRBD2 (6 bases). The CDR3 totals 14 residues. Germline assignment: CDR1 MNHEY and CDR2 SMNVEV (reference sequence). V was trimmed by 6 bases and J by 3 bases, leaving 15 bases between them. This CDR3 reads CASSRKARDYEQYF. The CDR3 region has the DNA TGTGCCAGCAGCAGAAAGGCGCGGGACTACGAGCAGTACTTC.